This paragraph covers one T cell receptor beta chain sequence. The target antigen is unknown. A read error is possible here, since a much larger clone lies one base away. The source of the sample is a study of CD8+CD57+ T cells in acquired aplastic anemia. Study in general: The DNA of sorted CD4+ and CD8+ cells averaged around 3.2 ug. Read counts for CD4+ cells (from healthy donors) averaged about 10.8 million.

General study results and limits: Comparison of patients with controls identified twenty-nine shared CD8+ CDR3 sequences.

V was trimmed by 10 bases and J by 9 bases, leaving 18 bases between them. Germline CDR1 reads ENHRY; CDR2 reads SYGVKD. This CDR3 comprises 12 residues. TCR beta VDJ and CDR3 profiles were obtained from a genomic DNA template. TCRdb fed the reads into MiXCR, producing one record per CDR3 protein. The sample consists of a few hundred thousand distinct CDR3 sequences, about a third of them appearing once. The TCR originated in a human donor in good health, serving as a control. The sample comprised sorted CD4+, CD8+, or CD8+CD57+ T cells (not recorded which) from PBMCs. J is TRBJ1-1 and V is TRBV10-3; D is possibly TRBD1 (5 bases). CDR3 protein: CASREAPRQAFF. The CDR3 DNA sequence: TGTGCCAGCAGGGAAGCGCCAAGACAAGCTTTCTTT.